This TCR beta chain derives from a study of CD8 T cells in Susac syndrome. At the level of the study: Intravenous immunoglobulin alone or corticosteroids were being given to patients with Susac syndrome at blood draw, unless they were therapy-naive.

Random hexamers were used to reverse transcribe roughly 0.5 to 1 ug of RNA. The method of amplification for TCR beta CDR3 was immunoSEQ multiplex PCR, covering 54 Vbeta and 13 Jbeta. TCRdb fed the immunoSEQ multiplex PCR reads into MiXCR, producing one record per CDR3 protein. Of about 190,000 distinct CDR3 sequences listed, 90% to 97% were seen once; the top ten hold approximately 0.1%. The CDR3 spans 15 residues. Trimming left V 6 bases short and J 0 bases short, with 9 bases between. CDR1 and CDR2 from the germline V gene are ENHRY and SYGVKD. For this clonotype: Its antigen remains unidentified.

Study findings and constraints: Clonal expansion was not seen in any Susac syndrome CD4+ T cell repertoire.

This TCR came from a human donor with Susac syndrome. This chain uses TRBV10-3 with TRBJ2-6, with no clear D. Specimen: CD4+ T cells from PBMCs. CDR3: CAISLPGSGANVLTF. The CDR3 DNA follows: TGTGCCATCAGCCTACCGGGCTCTGGGGCCAACGTCCTGACTTTC.